This is a list of T cell receptor beta chains from one sample in a study of graft-versus-host responses after intestinal transplantation. The antigens these receptors bind are not known. Using immunoSEQ multiplex PCR, the repertoire was profiled, and TCRdb retains in-frame clones only, with some absent. The repertoire holds 90,000 to 120,000 clones, with roughly 89% as singletons. Here the sequenced sample was unstimulated CD4+ T cells sorted from spleen or lymph node cells, taken before transplant. All receptors come from a human donor who was the organ donor for an intestinal transplant. The CDR3 runs from the conserved cysteine through the conserved F or W. The order of the fields is J gene, D gene, V gene, CDR3 protein. The D gene is left open where the match is weak.

j_gene: TRBJ1-3; d_gene: NA; v_gene: TRBV5-6; CDR3aa: CASSLQGSSGNTIYF
j_gene: TRBJ2-1; d_gene: TRBD1; v_gene: TRBV7-3; CDR3aa: CASSPRTGNEQFF
j_gene: TRBJ2-7; d_gene: TRBD2; v_gene: TRBV29-1; CDR3aa: CSAGGGYNEQYF
j_gene: TRBJ2-7; d_gene: TRBD2; v_gene: TRBV5-5; CDR3aa: CASSLDRGGRPAYEQYF
j_gene: TRBJ1-1; d_gene: NA; v_gene: TRBV11-3; CDR3aa: CASSTGLTEAFF
j_gene: TRBJ1-5; d_gene: NA; v_gene: TRBV5-5; CDR3aa: CASSLGRAGNQPQHF
j_gene: TRBJ1-2; d_gene: NA; v_gene: TRBV11-3; CDR3aa: CASSPGGVGYTF
j_gene: TRBJ2-3; d_gene: NA; v_gene: TRBV5-4; CDR3aa: CASSPPGQGTDTQYF
j_gene: TRBJ2-3; d_gene: NA; v_gene: TRBV28; CDR3aa: CASSPITDTQYF
j_gene: TRBJ1-5; d_gene: TRBD1; v_gene: TRBV2; CDR3aa: CASRSDRGRVDQPQHF
j_gene: TRBJ2-1; d_gene: TRBD1; v_gene: TRBV27; CDR3aa: CASQQGAGSYNEQFF
j_gene: TRBJ1-1; d_gene: TRBD1; v_gene: TRBV19; CDR3aa: CASSRGPVTEAFF
j_gene: TRBJ2-2; d_gene: TRBD2; v_gene: TRBV9; CDR3aa: CASSVSLAEGTGELFF
j_gene: TRBJ1-6; d_gene: NA; v_gene: TRBV28; CDR3aa: CASSINNSPLHF
j_gene: TRBJ1-2; d_gene: TRBD1; v_gene: TRBV6-6; CDR3aa: CARSGTGPYGYTF
j_gene: TRBJ2-7; d_gene: TRBD1; v_gene: TRBV5-1; CDR3aa: CASSYGQGHEQYF
j_gene: TRBJ2-3; d_gene: NA; v_gene: TRBV5-1; CDR3aa: CASSPSGAGDRHTQYF
j_gene: TRBJ2-2; d_gene: NA; v_gene: TRBV19; CDR3aa: CASSGWTPITGELFF
j_gene: TRBJ2-6; d_gene: NA; v_gene: TRBV27; CDR3aa: CASSLSRPMPSGANVLTF
j_gene: TRBJ2-7; d_gene: TRBD1; v_gene: TRBV10-3; CDR3aa: CAISPRDRGYEQYF
j_gene: TRBJ1-3; d_gene: TRBD1; v_gene: TRBV6-1; CDR3aa: CASGRQGIAGNTIYF
j_gene: TRBJ2-1; d_gene: TRBD2; v_gene: TRBV11-2; CDR3aa: CASSKGLAGGVEQFF
j_gene: TRBJ2-3; d_gene: TRBD2; v_gene: TRBV7-2; CDR3aa: CASSLAGLASSTDTQYF
j_gene: TRBJ2-7; d_gene: TRBD1; v_gene: TRBV27; CDR3aa: CASSYLPAGQGYYEQYF
j_gene: TRBJ2-7; d_gene: TRBD1; v_gene: TRBV5-1; CDR3aa: CASSLETGTVYEQYF
j_gene: TRBJ2-1; d_gene: TRBD2; v_gene: TRBV6-5; CDR3aa: CASSYWAGGLDNEQFF
j_gene: TRBJ2-7; d_gene: NA; v_gene: TRBV4-2; CDR3aa: CASSQDVQAREQYF
j_gene: TRBJ1-5; d_gene: NA; v_gene: TRBV19; CDR3aa: CASSWDSNQPQHF
j_gene: TRBJ2-3; d_gene: TRBD2; v_gene: TRBV4-1; CDR3aa: CASSQSPWRGESTDTQYF